This T cell receptor (beta chain) was retrieved from a study of T cells in Graves' hyperthyroidism and ophthalmopathy. Across the study: Peripheral blood draws took place at initial diagnosis, ahead of any treatment. Study-wide results and limits: Ophthalmopathy, as predicted by the model, came a median around 6.7 months after the prediction.

This clonotype appeared a few times. Its specificity is not known. Exclusion of a patient resulted from uncontrolled infection, other autoimmune disease, pregnancy or lactation. This CDR3 contains 12 residues. Germline-derived CDR1 and CDR2 are SGDLS and YYNGEE. With 3 bases removed from V and 3 bases from J, the gap between germline ends came to 5 bases. It was RNA transcripts that yielded the amplified TCR beta CDR3 regions. The HTBI primer set was used in a first-round RT-PCR of the TCR CDR3. TCRdb independently ran MiXCR on the multiplex PCR reads; one entry per CDR3 protein. The sample has a few hundred thousand distinct CDR3 sequences, approximately 14% seen once.

This TCR derives from a woman aged 25-40 years with Graves' hyperthyroidism. Sequenced sample: blood. The chain joins TRBV9 to TRBJ2-3; D remains unclear. CDR3 amino acids: CASSETTDTQYF. CDR3 nucleotides: TGTGCCAGCAGCGAGACGACAGATACGCAGTATTTT. Variable domain in full (rest from reference TRBV9 and TRBJ2-3): DSGVTQTPKHLITATGQRVTLRCSPRSGDLSVYWYQQSLDQGLQFLIQYYNGEERAKGNILERFSAQQFPDLHSELNLSSLELGDSALYFCASSETTDTQYFGPGTRLTVL.